This is a list of T cell receptor beta chains from one sample in a study of blood T cell repertoires in COVID-19. Measured with immunoSEQ multiplex PCR; TCRdb has only the in-frame clones, and not every one. The sample has 200,000 to 250,000 clones; roughly 80% are singletons. Sequencing used peripheral blood. These receptors came from a woman aged 45-59 years with acute or convalescent COVID-19. Both conserved end residues are part of each CDR3. D genes are given only for firm matches. Rows give clone size only sometimes, using once, few, many, or a class for an expanded clone.

>TRBJ2-7|TRBV6-5|NA|TRBD2
TGTGCCAGCATAGCGGGACGGGGATACGAGCAGTACTTC
CASIAGRGYEQYF
>TRBJ1-3|TRBV14|NA|NA
TGTGCCAGCAGCCAAGGGCCAGGCACCATATATTTT
CASSQGPGTIYF
>TRBJ2-1|TRBV5-1|once|NA
TGCGCCAGCAGCCTGGGGGGACAGACCCGCTACAATGAGCAGTTCTTC
CASSLGGQTRYNEQFF
>TRBJ1-1|TRBV3-1/TRBV3-2|NA|TRBD1
TGTGCCAGCAGCCAAGTTCCAGTCAGGGGGACTGAAGCTTTCTTT
CASSQVPVRGTEAFF
>TRBJ2-5|TRBV5-1|NA|NA
TGCGCCAGCAGCTCCCAGGGACACCTGCCCGGGGAGACCCAGTACTTC
CASSSQGHLPGETQYF
>TRBJ2-5|TRBV2|NA|NA
TGTGCCTCCGTGGGGGGACGGGAGACCCAGTACTTC
CASVGGRETQYF
>TRBJ2-3|TRBV2|NA|TRBD2
TGTGCCAGCAGGCGACTAGCGGGGGGGAACACAGATACGCAGTATTTT
CASRRLAGGNTDTQYF
>TRBJ2-3|TRBV5-1|NA|NA
TGCGCCAGCAGCCCTGGACTGGAGACAGATACGCAGTATTTT
CASSPGLETDTQYF
>TRBJ1-6|TRBV5-6|NA|NA
TGTGCCAGCAGCTTGGTGGGTCCAGGGATTTACGATTCACCCCTCCACTTT
CASSLVGPGIYDSPLHF
>TRBJ2-3|TRBV4-3|NA|NA
TGCGCCAGCAGCGAGAGGAGTCCCGGTAACCAAGGAGATACGCAGTATTTT
CASSERSPGNQGDTQYF
>TRBJ2-3|TRBV3-1/TRBV3-2|NA|NA
TGTGCCAGCAGCCAAACTTCATATGGGCCCACAGATACGCAGTATTTT
CASSQTSYGPTDTQYF
>TRBJ2-6|TRBV10-3|NA|NA
TGTGCCATCAGTGAGTCGGGGGGTGCTGGGGCCAACGTCCTGACTTTC
CAISESGGAGANVLTF
>TRBJ1-3|TRBV19|NA|NA
TGTGCCAGTAGTATAACAGGGCCAAACACCATATATTTT
CASSITGPNTIYF
>TRBJ2-2|TRBV10-1|few|TRBD2
TGCGCCAGCAGTGAGACTAGCGAGATCACCGGGGAGCTGTTTTTT
CASSETSEITGELFF
>TRBJ1-5|TRBV7-2|NA|NA
TGTGCCAGCAGCTTAGTCCCAGGGAATCAGCCCCAGCATTTT
CASSLVPGNQPQHF
>TRBJ2-1|TRBV11-2|NA|TRBD2
TGTGCCAGCAGCCGCCCGGGACTAGCGGGAGTAAATGAGCAGTTCTTC
CASSRPGLAGVNEQFF
>TRBJ2-1|TRBV28|NA|TRBD2
TGTGCCAGCAGCCAACTACGGACTAGCGGATACAATGAGCAGTTCTTC
CASSQLRTSGYNEQFF
>TRBJ2-2|TRBV9|NA|NA
TGTGCCAGCAGCCCGAGCCACAACACCGGGGAGCTGTTTTTT
CASSPSHNTGELFF
>TRBJ2-7|TRBV28|NA|TRBD1
TGTGCCAGCAGTCCTACTTTTGGACAGGGGAAAGTTGGCTACGAGCAGTACTTC
CASSPTFGQGKVGYEQYF
>TRBJ2-2|TRBV23-1|NA|NA
TGCGCCCCACGGGGTGCTTGGAACACCGGGGAGCTGTTTTTT
CAPRGAWNTGELFF
>TRBJ1-3|TRBV3-1/TRBV3-2|once|TRBD1
TGTGCCAGCAGCCAGAACAGGGGACACTCTGGAAACACCATATATTTT
CASSQNRGHSGNTIYF
>TRBJ1-4|TRBV4-1|NA|NA
TGCGCCAGCAGCCAAGATTTACGGGGGTCTAATGAAAAACTGTTTTTT
CASSQDLRGSNEKLFF
>TRBJ2-7|TRBV29-1|NA|NA
TGCAGCGCTCAGAGGGACTACGAGCAGTACTTC
CSAQRDYEQYF
>TRBJ2-1|TRBV5-4|NA|TRBD2
TGTGCCAGCAGCCGTAGCGGGACTTTGGGCAATGAGCAGTTCTTC
CASSRSGTLGNEQFF
>TRBJ1-4|TRBV4-3|NA|NA
TGCGCCAGCAGCCAAGATTTGGGGGCAAATGAAAAACTGTTTTTT
CASSQDLGANEKLFF
>TRBJ2-7|TRBV7-2|NA|NA
TGTGCCAGCAGCTTAACTGAGGGCTACGAGCAGTACTTC
CASSLTEGYEQYF
>TRBJ1-2|TRBV6-5|NA|NA
TGTGCCAGCAGAACACCTCCCTATGGCTACACCTTC
CASRTPPYGYTF
>TRBJ2-7|TRBV21-1|few|NA
TGTGCCAGCAGCTCCGGGGGGTACTCCTACGAGCAGTACTTC
CASSSGGYSYEQYF
>TRBJ2-7|TRBV4-2|few|NA
TGTGCCAGCAGCCAAGTGGCGGGACTCGACTACGAGCAGTACTTC
CASSQVAGLDYEQYF
>TRBJ1-1|TRBV12-3/TRBV12-4|NA|NA
TGTGCCAGCAGTTTTCAGGGCTTCGGAGCTTTCTTT
CASSFQGFGAFF
>TRBJ1-5|TRBV6-2/TRBV6-3|NA|NA
TGTGCCAGCAGTACGAGGGAATTCCAGCCCCAGCATTTT
CASSTREFQPQHF
>TRBJ2-1|TRBV21-1|NA|NA
TGTGCCAGCAGCAAAGCATGTACCAGGGAAGGTTATGAGCAGTTCTTC
CASSKACTREGYEQFF
>TRBJ2-5|TRBV28|NA|TRBD1
TGTGCCACTGGCACAGGGGCGGGCGAGACCCAGTACTTC
CATGTGAGETQYF